This entry features one T cell receptor (beta chain) sequence. Its antigen is currently unknown. V lost 1 base to trimming and J lost 0 bases, with 11 bases between them. CDR1 and CDR2 from the germline V gene are SGHNT and YYREEE (reference sequence). The CDR3 loop spans 16 amino acids. These data are taken from a study of graft-versus-host responses after intestinal transplantation. Study results and limitations: Across patients carrying graft-donor T cell macrochimerism, allografts held high graft-versus-host to host-versus-graft clonal ratios.

TCRdb's copy holds only in-frame clones and misses some; the assay was immunoSEQ multiplex PCR. The sample lists under 150,000 clones, roughly nine tenths occurring once. This chain uses TRBV5-4 with TRBJ2-1; the D gene is possibly TRBD1 (6 bases). Sequencing was performed on unstimulated CD4+ T cells sorted from spleen or lymph node cells, taken before intestinal transplant. The TCR originated in a human donor who received an intestinal transplant. CDR3 in DNA: TGTGCCAGCAGCTTGAAGGCCAGGGGCTCCTACAATGAGCAGTTCTTC. Its protein product is CASSLKARGSYNEQFF.